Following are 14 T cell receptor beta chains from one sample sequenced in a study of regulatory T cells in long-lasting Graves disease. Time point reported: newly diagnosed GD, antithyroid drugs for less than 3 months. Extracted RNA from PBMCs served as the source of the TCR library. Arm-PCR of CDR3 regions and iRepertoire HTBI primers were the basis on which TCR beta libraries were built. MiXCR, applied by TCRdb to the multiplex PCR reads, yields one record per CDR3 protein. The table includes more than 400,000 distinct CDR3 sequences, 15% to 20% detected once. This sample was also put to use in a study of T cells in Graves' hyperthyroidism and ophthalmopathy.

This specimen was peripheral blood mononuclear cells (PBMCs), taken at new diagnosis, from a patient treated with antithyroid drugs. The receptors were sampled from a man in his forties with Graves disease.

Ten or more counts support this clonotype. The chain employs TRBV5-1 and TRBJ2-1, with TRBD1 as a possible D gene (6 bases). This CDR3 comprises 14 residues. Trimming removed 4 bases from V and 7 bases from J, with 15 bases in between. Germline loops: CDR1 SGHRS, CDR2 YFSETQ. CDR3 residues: CASSVGQMGNEQFF. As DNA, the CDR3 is TGCGCCAGCAGCGTCGGACAGATGGGGAATGAGCAGTTCTTC.

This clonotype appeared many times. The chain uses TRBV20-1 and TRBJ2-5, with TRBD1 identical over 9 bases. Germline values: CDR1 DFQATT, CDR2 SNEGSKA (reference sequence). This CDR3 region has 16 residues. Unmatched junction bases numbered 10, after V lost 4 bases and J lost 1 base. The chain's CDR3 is CSAKDRGQGRQETQYF. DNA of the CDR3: TGCAGTGCTAAGGACAGGGGACAAGGCCGCCAAGAGACCCAGTACTTC.

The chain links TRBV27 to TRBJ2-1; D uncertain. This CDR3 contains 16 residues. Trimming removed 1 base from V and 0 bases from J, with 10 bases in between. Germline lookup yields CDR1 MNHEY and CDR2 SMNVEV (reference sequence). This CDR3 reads CASSLYPRSSYNEQFF. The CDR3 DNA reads TGTGCCAGCAGTTTATATCCCCGTAGCTCCTACAATGAGCAGTTCTTC.

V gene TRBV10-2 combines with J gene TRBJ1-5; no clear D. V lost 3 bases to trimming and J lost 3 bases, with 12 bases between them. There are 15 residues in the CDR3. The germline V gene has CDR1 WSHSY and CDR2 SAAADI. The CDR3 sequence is CASSDQVGSNQPQHF. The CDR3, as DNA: TGCGCCAGCAGTGACCAGGTCGGATCCAATCAGCCCCAGCATTTT.

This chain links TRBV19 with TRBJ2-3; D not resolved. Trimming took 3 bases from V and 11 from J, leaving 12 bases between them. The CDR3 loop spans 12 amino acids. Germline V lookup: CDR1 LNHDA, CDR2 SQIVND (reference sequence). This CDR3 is CASSIGEYKQYF. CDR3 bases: TGTGCCAGTAGTATTGGCGAGTATAAGCAGTATTTT.

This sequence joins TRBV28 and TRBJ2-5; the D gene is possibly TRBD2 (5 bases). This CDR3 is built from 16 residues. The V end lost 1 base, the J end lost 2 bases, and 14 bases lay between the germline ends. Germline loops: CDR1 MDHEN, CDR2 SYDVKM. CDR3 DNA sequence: TGTGCCAGCAGTTTATTATTAGCGTTAAATCAAGAGACCCAGTACTTC. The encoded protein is CASSLLLALNQETQYF.

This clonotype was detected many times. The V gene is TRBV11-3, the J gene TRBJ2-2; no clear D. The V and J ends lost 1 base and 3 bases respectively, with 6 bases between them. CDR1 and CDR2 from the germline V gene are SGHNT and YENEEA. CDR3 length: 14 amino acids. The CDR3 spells CASSLVRDTGELFF. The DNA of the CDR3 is TGTGCCAGCAGCTTAGTTCGGGACACCGGGGAGCTGTTTTTT.

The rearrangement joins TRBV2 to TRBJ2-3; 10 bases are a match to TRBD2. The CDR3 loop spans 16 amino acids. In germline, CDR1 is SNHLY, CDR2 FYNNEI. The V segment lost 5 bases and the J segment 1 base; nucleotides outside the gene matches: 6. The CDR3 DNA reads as TGTGCCAGCAGTAGACTAGCGGGTCTCCGCACAGATACGCAGTATTTT. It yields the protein CASSRLAGLRTDTQYF.

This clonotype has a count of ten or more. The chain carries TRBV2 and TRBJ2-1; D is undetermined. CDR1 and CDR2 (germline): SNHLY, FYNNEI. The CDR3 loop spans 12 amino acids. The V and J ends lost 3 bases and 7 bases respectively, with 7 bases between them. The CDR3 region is CASSEGLNEQFF. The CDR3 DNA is TGTGCCAGCAGTGAGGGCCTGAATGAGCAGTTCTTC.

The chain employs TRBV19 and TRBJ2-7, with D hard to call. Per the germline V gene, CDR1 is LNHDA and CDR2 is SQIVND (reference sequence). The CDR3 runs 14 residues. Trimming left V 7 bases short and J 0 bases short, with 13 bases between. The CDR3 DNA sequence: TGTGCCAGTAAGAATTATCCGAGCTCCTACGAGCAGTACTTC. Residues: CASKNYPSSYEQYF.

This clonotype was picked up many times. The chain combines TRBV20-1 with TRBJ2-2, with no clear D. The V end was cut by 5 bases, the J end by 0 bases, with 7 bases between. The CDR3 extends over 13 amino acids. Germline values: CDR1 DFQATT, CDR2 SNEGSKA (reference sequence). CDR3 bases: TGCAGTGCTTTAGTGGCGAACACCGGGGAGCTGTTTTTT. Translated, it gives CSALVANTGELFF.

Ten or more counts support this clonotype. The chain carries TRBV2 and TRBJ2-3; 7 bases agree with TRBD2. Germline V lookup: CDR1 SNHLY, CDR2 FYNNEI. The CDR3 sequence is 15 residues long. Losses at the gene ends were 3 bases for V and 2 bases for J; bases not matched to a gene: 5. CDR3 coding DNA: TGTGCCAGCAGTGAGTTGCGGGGGAACACAGATACGCAGTATTTT. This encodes CASSELRGNTDTQYF.

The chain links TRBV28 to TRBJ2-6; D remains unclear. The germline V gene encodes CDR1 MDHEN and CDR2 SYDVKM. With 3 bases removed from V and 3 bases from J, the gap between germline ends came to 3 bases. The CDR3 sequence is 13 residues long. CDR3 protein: CASSFFGANVLTF. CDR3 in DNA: TGTGCCAGCAGTTTTTTTGGGGCCAACGTCCTGACTTTC. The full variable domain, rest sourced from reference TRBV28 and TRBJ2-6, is DVKVTQSSRYLVKRTGEKVFLECVQDMDHENMFWYRQDPGLGLRLIYFSYDVKMKEKGDIPEGYSVSREKKERFSLILESASTNQTSMYLCASSFFGANVLTFGAGSRLTVL.

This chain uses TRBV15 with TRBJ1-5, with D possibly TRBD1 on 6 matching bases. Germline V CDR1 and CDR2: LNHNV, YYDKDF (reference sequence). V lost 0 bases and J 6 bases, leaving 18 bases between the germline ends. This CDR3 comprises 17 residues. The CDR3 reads CATSRDHVSGVGQPQHF. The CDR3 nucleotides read TGTGCCACCAGCAGAGATCATGTATCAGGGGTCGGTCAGCCCCAGCATTTT.